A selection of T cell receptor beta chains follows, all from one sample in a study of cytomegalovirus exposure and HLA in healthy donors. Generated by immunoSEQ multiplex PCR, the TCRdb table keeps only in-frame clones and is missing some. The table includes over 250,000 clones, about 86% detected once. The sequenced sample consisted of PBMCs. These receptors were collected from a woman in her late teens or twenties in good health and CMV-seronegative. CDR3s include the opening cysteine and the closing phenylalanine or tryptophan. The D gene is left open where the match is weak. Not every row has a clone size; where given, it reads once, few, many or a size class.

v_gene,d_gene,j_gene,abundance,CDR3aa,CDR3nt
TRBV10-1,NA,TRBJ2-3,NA,CASSAELPGPAPGTQYF,TGCGCCAGCAGTGCCGAACTCCCAGGTCCGGCACCCGGCACGCAGTATTTT
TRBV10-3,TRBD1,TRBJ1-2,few,CAISDETGDYGYTF,TGTGCCATCAGCGACGAAACAGGGGACTATGGCTACACCTTC
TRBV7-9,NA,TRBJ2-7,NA,CASSSRQDSYEQYF,TGTGCCAGCAGCTCTAGACAGGACTCCTACGAGCAGTACTTC
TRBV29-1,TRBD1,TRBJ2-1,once,CSAQVRDRGYNEQFF,TGCAGCGCCCAAGTCAGGGACAGGGGCTACAATGAGCAGTTCTTC
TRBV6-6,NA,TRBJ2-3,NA,CASSYRLADTQYF,TGTGCCAGCAGTTACCGGTTGGCAGATACGCAGTATTTT
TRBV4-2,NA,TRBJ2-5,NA,CASSQDGTAREAQYF,TGTGCCAGCAGCCAAGATGGGACAGCGAGGGAGGCCCAGTACTTC
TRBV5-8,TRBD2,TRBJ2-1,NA,CASSLLAGGPGNEQFF,TGTGCCAGCAGCTTGCTGGCGGGGGGCCCCGGGAATGAGCAGTTCTTC
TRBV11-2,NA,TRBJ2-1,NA,CASSPGYLSYNEQFF,TGTGCCAGCAGCCCCGGGTACCTCTCCTACAATGAGCAGTTCTTC
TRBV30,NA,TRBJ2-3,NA,CAWSVGSDTDTQYF,TGTGCCTGGAGTGTAGGTAGCGACACAGATACGCAGTATTTT
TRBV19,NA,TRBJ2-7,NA,CATQMRGGDEQYF,TGTGCCACCCAAATGAGGGGGGGGGACGAGCAGTACTTC
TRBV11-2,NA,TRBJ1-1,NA,CASSLYRDPMNTEAFF,TGTGCCAGCAGCTTATATCGGGATCCTATGAACACTGAAGCTTTCTTT
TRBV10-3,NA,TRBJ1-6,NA,CAISERRGEGSPLHF,TGTGCCATCAGTGAACGGCGGGGGGAGGGTTCACCCCTCCACTTT
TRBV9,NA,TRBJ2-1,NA,CASSVGGISSYNEQFF,TGTGCCAGCAGCGTGGGCGGGATTAGCTCCTACAATGAGCAGTTCTTC
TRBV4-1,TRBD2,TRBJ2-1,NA,CASSQSRLAGRSYNEQFF,TGCGCCAGCAGCCAAAGCCGCCTAGCGGGACGCTCCTACAATGAGCAGTTCTTC
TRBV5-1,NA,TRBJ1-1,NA,CASSLVGQPGTEAFF,TGCGCCAGCAGCTTGGTTGGGCAGCCCGGCACTGAAGCTTTCTTT
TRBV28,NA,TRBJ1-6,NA,CASRYRNSPLHF,TGTGCCAGCAGATACAGGAATTCACCCCTCCACTTT
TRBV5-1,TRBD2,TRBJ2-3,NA,CASSRGLAASTDTQYF,TGCGCCAGCAGCAGGGGACTAGCGGCTAGCACAGATACGCAGTATTTT
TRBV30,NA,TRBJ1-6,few,CAGGLGSSYNSPLHF,TGTGCCGGGGGACTAGGGAGCTCCTATAATTCACCCCTCCACTTT
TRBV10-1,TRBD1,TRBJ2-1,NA,CASRGTGEFF,TGCGCCAGCAGAGGGACAGGAGAGTTCTTC
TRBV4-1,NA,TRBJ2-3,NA,CASSRPVDTQYF,TGCGCCAGCAGCCGCCCGGTGGATACGCAGTATTTT
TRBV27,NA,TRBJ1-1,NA,CASSYRRNTEAFF,TGTGCCAGCAGTTACCGGAGGAACACTGAAGCTTTCTTT
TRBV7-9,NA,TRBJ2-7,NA,CASSPRRAGSSYEQYF,TGTGCCAGCAGCCCGAGGAGGGCAGGGAGCTCCTACGAGCAGTACTTC
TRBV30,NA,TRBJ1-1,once,CAWSVQATEAFF,TGTGCCTGGAGTGTGCAGGCCACTGAAGCTTTCTTT
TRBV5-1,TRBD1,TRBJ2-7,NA,CASTAAGTGAYEQYF,TGCGCCAGCACCGCGGCTGGGACAGGGGCCTACGAGCAGTACTTC
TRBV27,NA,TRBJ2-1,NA,CASSLFASSYNEQFF,TGTGCCAGCAGTTTATTCGCTAGCTCCTACAATGAGCAGTTCTTC
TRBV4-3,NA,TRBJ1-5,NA,CASSQEPGGDQPQHF,TGCGCCAGCAGCCAAGAACCGGGTGGTGATCAGCCCCAGCATTTT
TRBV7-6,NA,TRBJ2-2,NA,CASSLAGGELFF,TGTGCCAGCAGCTTAGCCGGCGGGGAGCTGTTTTTT
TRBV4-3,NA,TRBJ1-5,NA,CASSQDSGVGNQPQHF,TGCGCCAGCAGCCAAGATTCGGGGGTCGGTAATCAGCCCCAGCATTTT
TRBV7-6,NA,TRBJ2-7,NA,CASSPDRSFSYEQYF,TGTGCCAGCAGTCCCGACAGGTCCTTCTCCTACGAGCAGTACTTC
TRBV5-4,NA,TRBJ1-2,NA,CASRGRDSNYRGYTF,TGTGCCAGCCGGGGGAGGGACTCAAACTACCGCGGCTACACCTTC
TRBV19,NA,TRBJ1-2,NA,CASTAPRPGDYGYTF,TGTGCCAGTACCGCCCCCCGGCCCGGGGACTATGGCTACACCTTC
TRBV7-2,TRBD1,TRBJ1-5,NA,CASSFGQGAGQPQHF,TGTGCCAGCAGCTTCGGACAGGGGGCTGGTCAGCCCCAGCATTTT
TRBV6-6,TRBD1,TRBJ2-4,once,CASSSLRDSRNIQYF,TGTGCCAGCAGTTCTTTGAGGGACAGTCGGAACATTCAGTACTTC
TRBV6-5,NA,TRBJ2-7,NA,CASSYTTRSYEQYF,TGTGCCAGCAGTTACACTACCCGCTCCTACGAGCAGTACTTC
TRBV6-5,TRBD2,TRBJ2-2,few,CASSSGGAGELFF,TGTGCCAGCAGCTCGGGGGGGGCCGGGGAGCTGTTTTTT
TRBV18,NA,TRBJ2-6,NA,CASSPPAGAGANVLTF,TGTGCCAGCTCACCACCGGCGGGGGCCGGGGCCAACGTCCTGACTTTC
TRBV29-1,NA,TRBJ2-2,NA,CSVVTSSRVELFF,TGCAGCGTTGTAACCAGCTCGCGGGTAGAGCTGTTTTTT
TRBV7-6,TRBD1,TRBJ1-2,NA,CASTRGHGYTF,TGTGCCAGCACCAGGGGGCATGGCTACACCTTC
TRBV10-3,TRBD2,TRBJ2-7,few,CAISYTGTSLDYEQYF,TGTGCCATCAGCTACACCGGGACTAGTCTTGACTACGAGCAGTACTTC
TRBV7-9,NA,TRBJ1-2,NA,CASSLGDNHYGYTF,TGTGCCAGCAGCTTAGGGGACAACCACTATGGCTACACCTTC
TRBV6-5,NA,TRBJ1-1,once,CASRKKQGEAFF,TGTGCCAGCAGAAAAAAGCAGGGGGAAGCTTTCTTT
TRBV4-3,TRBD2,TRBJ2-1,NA,CASSQDSGGGAGEQFF,TGCGCCAGCAGCCAAGACTCTGGCGGGGGGGCGGGTGAGCAGTTCTTC
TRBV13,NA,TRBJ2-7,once,CASSLHPSEQYF,TGTGCCAGCAGCTTACACCCCAGCGAGCAGTACTTC
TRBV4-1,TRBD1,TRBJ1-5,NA,CASAGRGTGYNQPQHF,TGCGCCAGCGCCGGTAGGGGGACAGGGTACAATCAGCCCCAGCATTTT
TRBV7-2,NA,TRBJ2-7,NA,CASSLERVVDEQYF,TGTGCCAGCAGCTTAGAGAGGGTGGTCGACGAGCAGTACTTC
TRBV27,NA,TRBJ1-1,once,CASSLSEALNTEAFF,TGTGCCAGCAGTTTATCGGAGGCCCTGAACACTGAAGCTTTCTTT
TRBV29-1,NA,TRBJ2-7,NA,CSVTTAKHSYEQYF,TGCAGCGTTACGACAGCTAAACACTCCTACGAGCAGTACTTC
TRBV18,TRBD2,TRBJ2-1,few,CASSGLAEQIEQFF,TGTGCCAGCTCAGGACTAGCGGAGCAGATTGAGCAGTTCTTC
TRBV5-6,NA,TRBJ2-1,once,CASSLRGRQGSEQFF,TGTGCCAGCAGCTTGAGGGGCCGCCAGGGGAGTGAGCAGTTCTTC
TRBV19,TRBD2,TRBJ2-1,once,CASSTGGYNEQFF,TGTGCCAGTAGTACGGGGGGATACAATGAGCAGTTCTTC
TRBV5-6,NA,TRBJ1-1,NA,CASSLGRGRTEAFF,TGTGCCAGCAGCTTGGGTCGGGGGAGGACTGAAGCTTTCTTT
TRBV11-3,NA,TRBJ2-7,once,CASSLAGASYEQYF,TGTGCCAGCAGCTTGGCAGGGGCCTCCTACGAGCAGTACTTC
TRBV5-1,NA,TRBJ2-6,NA,CASSLGAGQSSGANVLTF,TGCGCCAGCAGCTTGGGGGCGGGACAGAGTTCTGGGGCCAACGTCCTGACTTTC
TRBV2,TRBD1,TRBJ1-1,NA,CASSDRVKTEAFF,TGTGCCAGCAGCGACAGGGTGAAAACTGAAGCTTTCTTT
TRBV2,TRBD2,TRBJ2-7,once,CASSPSGSYYEQYF,TGTGCCAGCAGTCCCAGCGGGAGCTACTACGAGCAGTACTTC
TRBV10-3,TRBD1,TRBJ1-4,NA,CAIKGSGTDHEKLFF,TGTGCCATAAAGGGTTCCGGGACAGACCATGAAAAACTGTTTTTT
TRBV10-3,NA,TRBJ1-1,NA,CAISEYRDTEAFF,TGTGCCATCAGTGAGTACAGGGACACTGAAGCTTTCTTT
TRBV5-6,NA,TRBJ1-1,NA,CASSLLETTKAFF,TGTGCCAGCAGCTTGCTGGAGACCACAAAAGCTTTCTTT
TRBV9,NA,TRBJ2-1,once,CASSVVGGYNEQFF,TGTGCCAGCAGCGTCGTAGGGGGCTACAATGAGCAGTTCTTC
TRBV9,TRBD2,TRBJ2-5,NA,CASSVGLAGIQETQYF,TGTGCCAGCAGCGTTGGACTAGCGGGCATTCAAGAGACCCAGTACTTC